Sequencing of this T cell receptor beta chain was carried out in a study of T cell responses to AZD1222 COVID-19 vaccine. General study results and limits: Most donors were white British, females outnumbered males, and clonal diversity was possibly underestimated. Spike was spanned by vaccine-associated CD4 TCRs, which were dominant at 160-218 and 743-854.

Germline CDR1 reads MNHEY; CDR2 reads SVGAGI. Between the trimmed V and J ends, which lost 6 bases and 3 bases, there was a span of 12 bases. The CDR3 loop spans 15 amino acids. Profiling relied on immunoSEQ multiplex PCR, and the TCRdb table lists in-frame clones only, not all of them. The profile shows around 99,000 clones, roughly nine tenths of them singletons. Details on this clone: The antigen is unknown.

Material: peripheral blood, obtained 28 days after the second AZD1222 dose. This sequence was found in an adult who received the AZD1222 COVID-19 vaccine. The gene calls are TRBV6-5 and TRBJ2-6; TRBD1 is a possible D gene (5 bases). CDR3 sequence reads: CASRDEQGGANVLTF. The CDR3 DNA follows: TGTGCCAGCAGGGACGAGCAGGGTGGGGCCAACGTCCTGACTTTC.